Sequencing of this TCR beta chain was carried out in a study of blood T cells in healthy people across ages. Using a J-beta primer mix together with a sample-barcoded 5' primer, a second PCR was run for roughly 7 to 11 cycles. In TCRdb, the 5' RACE reads were re-called with MiXCR into one record per CDR3 protein. The profile covers fewer than 600,000 distinct CDR3 sequences, with around 27% appearing a single time and approximately 4% taken by the ten largest. The CDR3 is 14 residues long. V lost 2 bases and J lost 4, with 14 bases in between. Germline V gene lookup returns CDR1 SQVTM and CDR2 ANQGSEA. The same sample was also used in a study of T cells of mothers and their children. That work adds: A few mothers and their six children, all healthy Caucasians, donated.

Sequenced: blood. This receptor was identified in a boy aged 2-9 years in good health. This chain connects TRBV29-1 to TRBJ1-1; no reliable D call. The CDR3 nucleotides read TGCAGCGTTGAACGGACCCTTGGGGTCACTGAAGCTTTCTTT. This gives the protein CSVERTLGVTEAFF.